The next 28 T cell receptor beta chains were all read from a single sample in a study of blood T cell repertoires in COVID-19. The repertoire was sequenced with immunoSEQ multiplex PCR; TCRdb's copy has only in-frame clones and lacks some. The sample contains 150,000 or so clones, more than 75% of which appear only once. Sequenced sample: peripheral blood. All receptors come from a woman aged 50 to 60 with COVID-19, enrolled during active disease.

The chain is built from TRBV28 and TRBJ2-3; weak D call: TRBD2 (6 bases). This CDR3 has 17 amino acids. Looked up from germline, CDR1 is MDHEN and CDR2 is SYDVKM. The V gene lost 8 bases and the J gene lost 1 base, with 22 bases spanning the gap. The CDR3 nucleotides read TGTGCCAGCCGACCGTCCGCGGGGCTCCTAGGCACAGATACGCAGTATTTT. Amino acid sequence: CASRPSAGLLGTDTQYF.

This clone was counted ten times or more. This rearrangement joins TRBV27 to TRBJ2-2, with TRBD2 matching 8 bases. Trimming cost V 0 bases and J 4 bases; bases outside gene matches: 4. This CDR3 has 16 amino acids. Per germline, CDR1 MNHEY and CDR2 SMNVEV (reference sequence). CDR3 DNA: TGTGCCAGCAGTTTATCACGGGGGGGCCCCACCGGGGAGCTGTTTTTT. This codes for CASSLSRGGPTGELFF.

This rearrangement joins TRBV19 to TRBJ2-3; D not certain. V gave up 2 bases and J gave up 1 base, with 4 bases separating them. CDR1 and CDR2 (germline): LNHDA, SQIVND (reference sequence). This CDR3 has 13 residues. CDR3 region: CASSIQGTDTQYF. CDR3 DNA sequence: TGTGCCAGTAGTATACAGGGCACAGATACGCAGTATTTT. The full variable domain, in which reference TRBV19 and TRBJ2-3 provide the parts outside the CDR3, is DGGITQSPKYLFRKEGQNVTLSCEQNLNHDAMYWYRQDPGQGLRLIYYSQIVNDFQKGDIAEGYSVSREKKESFPLTVTSAQKNPTAFYLCASSIQGTDTQYFGPGTRLTVL.

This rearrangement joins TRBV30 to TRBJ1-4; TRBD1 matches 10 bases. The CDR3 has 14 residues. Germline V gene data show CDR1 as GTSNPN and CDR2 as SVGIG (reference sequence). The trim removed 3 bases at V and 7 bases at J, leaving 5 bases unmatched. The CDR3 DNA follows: TGTGCCTGGAGAGACAGGGGGCGAGGTGAAAAACTGTTTTTT. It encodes CAWRDRGRGEKLFF.

Written as DNA, the CDR3 is TGTGCCAGCAGCCCAAATGGGGGCCGGTACAATGAGCAGTTCTTC. Protein: CASSPNGGRYNEQFF. This rearrangement joins TRBV7-6 to TRBJ2-1; possibly TRBD1 for D (6 bases). The CDR3 length is 15 residues. The germline V gene encodes CDR1 SGHVS and CDR2 FNYEAQ. Trimming took 5 bases from V and 4 from J, leaving 15 bases between them.

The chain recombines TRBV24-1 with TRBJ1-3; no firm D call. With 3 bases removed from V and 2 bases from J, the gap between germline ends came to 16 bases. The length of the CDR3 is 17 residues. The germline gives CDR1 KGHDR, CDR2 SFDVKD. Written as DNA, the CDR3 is TGTGCCACCAGTGATATCAGGCGGGATGGGGCTGGAAACACCATATATTTT. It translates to CATSDIRRDGAGNTIYF.

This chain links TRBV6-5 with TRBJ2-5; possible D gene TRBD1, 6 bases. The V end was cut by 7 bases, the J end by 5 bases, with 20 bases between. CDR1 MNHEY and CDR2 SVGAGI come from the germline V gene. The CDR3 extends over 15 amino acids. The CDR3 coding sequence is TGTGCCAGCAACCCTGATACGGCAGGGGATGAGACCCAGTACTTC. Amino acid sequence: CASNPDTAGDETQYF.

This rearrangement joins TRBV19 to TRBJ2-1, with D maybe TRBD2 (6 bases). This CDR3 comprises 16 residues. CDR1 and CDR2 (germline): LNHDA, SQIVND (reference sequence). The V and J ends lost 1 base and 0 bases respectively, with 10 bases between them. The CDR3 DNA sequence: TGTGCCAGTAGTATAGGGGGAGGAAACTCCTACAATGAGCAGTTCTTC. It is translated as CASSIGGGNSYNEQFF.

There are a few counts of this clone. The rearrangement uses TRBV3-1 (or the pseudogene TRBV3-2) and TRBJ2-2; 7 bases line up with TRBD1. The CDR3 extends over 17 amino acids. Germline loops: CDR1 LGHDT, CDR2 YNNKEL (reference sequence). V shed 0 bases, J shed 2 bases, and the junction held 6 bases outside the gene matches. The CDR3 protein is CASSQERYRGNTGELFF. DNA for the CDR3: TGTGCCAGCAGCCAAGAGAGGTACAGGGGAAACACCGGGGAGCTGTTTTTT.

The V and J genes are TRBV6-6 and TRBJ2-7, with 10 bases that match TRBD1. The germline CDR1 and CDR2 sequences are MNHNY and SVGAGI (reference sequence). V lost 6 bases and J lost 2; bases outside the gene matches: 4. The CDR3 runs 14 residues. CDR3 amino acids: CASRSGTGAYEQYF. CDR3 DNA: TGTGCCAGCAGGTCCGGGACAGGGGCCTACGAGCAGTACTTC.

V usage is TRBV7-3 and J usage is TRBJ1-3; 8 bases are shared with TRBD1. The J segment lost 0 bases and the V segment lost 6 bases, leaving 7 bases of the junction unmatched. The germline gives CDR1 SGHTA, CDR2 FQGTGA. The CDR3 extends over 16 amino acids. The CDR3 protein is CASSPGQAYSGNTIYF. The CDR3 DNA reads TGTGCCAGCAGTCCGGGACAGGCCTACTCTGGAAACACCATATATTTT.

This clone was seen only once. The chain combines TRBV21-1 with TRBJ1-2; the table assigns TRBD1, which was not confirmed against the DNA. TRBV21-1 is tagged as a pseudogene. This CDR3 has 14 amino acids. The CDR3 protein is CAIQDRAGMYGYTF. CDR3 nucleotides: TGTGCCATCCAAGATCGTGCAGGTATGTATGGCTACACCTTC.

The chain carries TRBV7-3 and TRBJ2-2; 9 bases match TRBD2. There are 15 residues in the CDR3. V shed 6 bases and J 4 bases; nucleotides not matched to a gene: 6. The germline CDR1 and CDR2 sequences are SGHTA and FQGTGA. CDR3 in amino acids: CASSPAGGSTGELFF. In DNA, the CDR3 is TGTGCCAGCAGTCCTGCGGGGGGGAGCACCGGGGAGCTGTTTTTT. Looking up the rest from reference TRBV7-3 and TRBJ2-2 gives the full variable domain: GAGVSQTPSNKVTEKGKYVELRCDPISGHTALYWYRQSLGQGPEFLIYFQGTGAADDSGLPNDRFFAVRPEGSVSTLKIQRTERGDSAVYLCASSPAGGSTGELFFGEGSRLTVL.

The CDR3 DNA reads as TGTGCCAGCAGTTTAACGCCGACAGGGGGCCATGGCTACACCTTC. This gives the protein CASSLTPTGGHGYTF. V gene TRBV27 combines with J gene TRBJ1-2; 10 nucleotides agree with TRBD1. CDR1 MNHEY and CDR2 SMNVEV come from the germline V gene (reference sequence). The length of the CDR3 is 15 residues. Trimming took 2 bases from V and 6 from J; bases not matched to a gene: 6.

DNA for the CDR3: TGTGCCAGTTGGGACAGGAAAAATGAAAAACTGTTTTTT. Amino acids: CASWDRKNEKLFF. The gene calls are TRBV2 and TRBJ1-4; 8 positions match TRBD1. CDR1 SNHLY and CDR2 FYNNEI come from the germline V gene. The CDR3 is made up of 13 amino acids. After removal of 9 bases from V and 5 bases from J, the junction contained 5 bases not matched to a gene.

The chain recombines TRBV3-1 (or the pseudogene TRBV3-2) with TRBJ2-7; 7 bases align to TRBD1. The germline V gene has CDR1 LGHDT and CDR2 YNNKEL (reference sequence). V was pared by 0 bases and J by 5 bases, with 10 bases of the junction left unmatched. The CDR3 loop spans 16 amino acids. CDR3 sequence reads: CASSQDSGQRTHEQYF. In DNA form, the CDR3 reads TGTGCCAGCAGCCAAGACTCGGGACAGAGGACCCACGAGCAGTACTTC.

In DNA, the CDR3 is TGTGCCAGCAGCTTGAGCGGGGCGGTCTACGAGCAGTACTTC. Translated, it gives CASSLSGAVYEQYF. V gene TRBV7-8 combines with J gene TRBJ2-7; 7 positions agree with TRBD2. The CDR3 runs to 14 residues. With 3 bases clipped from V and 3 bases from J, the junction kept 5 bases outside the gene matches. Looked up from germline, CDR1 is SGHVS and CDR2 is FQNEAQ.

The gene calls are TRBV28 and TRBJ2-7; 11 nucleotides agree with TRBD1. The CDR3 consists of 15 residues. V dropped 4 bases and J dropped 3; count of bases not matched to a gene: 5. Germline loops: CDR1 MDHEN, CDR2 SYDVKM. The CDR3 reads CASSSRDRGIYEQYF. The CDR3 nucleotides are TGTGCCAGCAGTTCCCGGGACAGGGGGATCTACGAGCAGTACTTC.

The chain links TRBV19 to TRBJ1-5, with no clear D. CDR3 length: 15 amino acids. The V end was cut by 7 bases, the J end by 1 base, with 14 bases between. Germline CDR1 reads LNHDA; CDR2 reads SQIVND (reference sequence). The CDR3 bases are TGTGCCAGTACCGTCATGGGAGGGAGCAATCAGCCCCAGCATTTT. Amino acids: CASTVMGGSNQPQHF. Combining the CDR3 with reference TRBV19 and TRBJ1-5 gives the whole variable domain DGGITQSPKYLFRKEGQNVTLSCEQNLNHDAMYWYRQDPGQGLRLIYYSQIVNDFQKGDIAEGYSVSREKKESFPLTVTSAQKNPTAFYLCASTVMGGSNQPQHFGDGTRLSIL.

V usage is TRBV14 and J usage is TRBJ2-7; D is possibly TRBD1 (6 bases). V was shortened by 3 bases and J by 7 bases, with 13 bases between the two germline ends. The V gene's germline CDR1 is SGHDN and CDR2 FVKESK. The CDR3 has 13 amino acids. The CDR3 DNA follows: TGTGCCAGCAGCCACCAGGGGCCAGGGGAGCAGTACTTC. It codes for CASSHQGPGEQYF.

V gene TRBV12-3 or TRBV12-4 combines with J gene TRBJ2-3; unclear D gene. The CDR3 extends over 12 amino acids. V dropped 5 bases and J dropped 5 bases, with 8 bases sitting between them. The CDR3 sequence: CASSTGGDTQYF. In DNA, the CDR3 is TGTGCCAGCAGTACGGGTGGAGATACGCAGTATTTT.

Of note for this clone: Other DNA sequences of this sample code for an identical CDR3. The CDR3 DNA reads as TGTGCCAGCAGCTTAGGAGATTATGGCTACACCTTC. This sequence encodes CASSLGDYGYTF. The chain carries TRBV7-9 and TRBJ1-2; D is ambiguous. Germline V gene sequence: CDR1 SEHNR, CDR2 FQNEAQ (reference sequence). The V end lost 1 base, the J end lost 5 bases, and 5 bases lay between the germline ends. There are 12 residues in the CDR3.

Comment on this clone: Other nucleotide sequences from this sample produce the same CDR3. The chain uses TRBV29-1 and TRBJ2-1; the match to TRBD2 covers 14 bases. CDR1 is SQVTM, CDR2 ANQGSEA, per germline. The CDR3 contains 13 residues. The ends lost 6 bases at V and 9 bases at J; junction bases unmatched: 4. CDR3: CSVGTSGGGEQFF. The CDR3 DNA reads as TGCAGCGTGGGGACTAGCGGGGGAGGTGAGCAGTTCTTC.

Written as DNA, the CDR3 is TGTGCCTGCACTGGACAGGTTAACTATGGCTACACCTTC. Translating it yields CACTGQVNYGYTF. The rearrangement joins TRBV30 to TRBJ1-2; 7 nucleotides agree with TRBD1. The CDR3 loop spans 13 amino acids. V was pared by 6 bases and J by 1 base, with 5 bases of the junction left unmatched. Germline V lookup: CDR1 GTSNPN, CDR2 SVGIG (reference sequence).

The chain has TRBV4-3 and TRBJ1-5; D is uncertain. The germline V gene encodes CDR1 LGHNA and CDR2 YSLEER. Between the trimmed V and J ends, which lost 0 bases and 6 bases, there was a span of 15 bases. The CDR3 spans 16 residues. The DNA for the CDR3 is TGCGCCAGCAGCCAAGATCGAGGGCTTCCAGGTCAGCCCCAGCATTTT. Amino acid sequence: CASSQDRGLPGQPQHF.

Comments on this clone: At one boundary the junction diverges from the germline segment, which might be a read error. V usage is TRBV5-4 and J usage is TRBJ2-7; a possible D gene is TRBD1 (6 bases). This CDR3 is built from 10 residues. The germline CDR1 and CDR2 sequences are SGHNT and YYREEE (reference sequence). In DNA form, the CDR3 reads TGTGCCAGCAGCTTGGGGGACACGTGCTTC. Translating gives CASSLGDTCF.

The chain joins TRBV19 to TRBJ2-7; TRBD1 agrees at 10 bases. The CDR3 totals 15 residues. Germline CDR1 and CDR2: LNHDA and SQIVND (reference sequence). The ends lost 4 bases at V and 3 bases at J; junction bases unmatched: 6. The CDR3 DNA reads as TGTGCCAGTAGTAAACGACAGGGGGCTGGCTACGAGCAGTACTTC. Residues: CASSKRQGAGYEQYF.

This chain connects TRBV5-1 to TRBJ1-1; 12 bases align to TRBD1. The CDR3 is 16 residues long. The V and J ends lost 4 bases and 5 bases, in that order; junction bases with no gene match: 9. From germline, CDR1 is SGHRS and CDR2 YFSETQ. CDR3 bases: TGCGCCAGCAGCCCTGGGACAGGGGGCGCGAGGACTGAAGCTTTCTTT. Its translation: CASSPGTGGARTEAFF.